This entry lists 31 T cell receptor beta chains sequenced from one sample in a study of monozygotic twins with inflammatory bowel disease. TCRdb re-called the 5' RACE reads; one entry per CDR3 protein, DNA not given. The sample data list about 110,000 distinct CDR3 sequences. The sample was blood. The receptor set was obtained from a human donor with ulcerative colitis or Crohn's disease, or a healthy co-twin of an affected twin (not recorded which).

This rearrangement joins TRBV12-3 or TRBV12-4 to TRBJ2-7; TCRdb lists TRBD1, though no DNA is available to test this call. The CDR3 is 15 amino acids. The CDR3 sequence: CASSLGGEILYEQYF.

CDR3 protein: CASSDNRAKDTQYF. The V gene is TRBV2, the J gene TRBJ2-3; TCRdb names TRBD1, which stays unverified in the absence of DNA. This CDR3 comprises 14 residues. Germline V lookup: CDR1 SNHLY, CDR2 FYNNEI.

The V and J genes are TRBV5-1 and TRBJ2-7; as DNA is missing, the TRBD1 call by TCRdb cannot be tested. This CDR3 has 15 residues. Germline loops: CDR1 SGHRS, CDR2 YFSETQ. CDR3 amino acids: CASSPGTGFSYEQYF.

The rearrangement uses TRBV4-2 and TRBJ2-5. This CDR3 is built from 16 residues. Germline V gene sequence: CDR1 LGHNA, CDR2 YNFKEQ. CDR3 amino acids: CASSQATGGNQETQYF.

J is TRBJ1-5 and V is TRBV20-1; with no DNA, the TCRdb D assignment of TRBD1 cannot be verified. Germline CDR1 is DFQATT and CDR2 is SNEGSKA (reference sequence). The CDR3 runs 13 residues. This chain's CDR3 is CSARGDSYQPQHF.

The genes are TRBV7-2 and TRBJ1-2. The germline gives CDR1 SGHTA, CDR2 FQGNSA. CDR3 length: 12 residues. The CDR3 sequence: CASSYKIYGYTF.

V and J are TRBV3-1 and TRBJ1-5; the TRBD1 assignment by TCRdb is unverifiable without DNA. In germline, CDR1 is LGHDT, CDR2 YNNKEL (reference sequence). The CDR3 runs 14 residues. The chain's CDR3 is CASSQRDTDQPQHF.

The CDR3 loop reads CAISESGQGERAEQFF. The chain carries TRBV10-3 and TRBJ2-1; checking the TCRdb D call of TRBD1 is not possible without DNA. CDR1 ENHRY and CDR2 SYGVKD come from the germline V gene. The CDR3 runs 16 residues.

CDR3 region: CASSLAPGDAPTDTQYF. The V and J genes are TRBV5-1 and TRBJ2-3; TCRdb names TRBD1, which stays unverified in the absence of DNA. The CDR3 runs to 17 residues. CDR1 and CDR2 (germline): SGHRS, YFSETQ. The full variable domain, rest sourced from reference TRBV5-1 and TRBJ2-3, is KAGVTQTPRYLIKTRGQQVTLSCSPISGHRSVSWYQQTPGQGLQFLFEYFSETQRNKGNFPGRFSGRQFSNSRSEMNVSTLELGDSALYLCASSLAPGDAPTDTQYFGPGTRLTVL.

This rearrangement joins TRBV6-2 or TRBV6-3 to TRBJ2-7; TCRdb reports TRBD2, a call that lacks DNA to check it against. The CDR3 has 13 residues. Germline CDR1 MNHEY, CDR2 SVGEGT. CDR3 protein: CASKGRSFDEQYF.

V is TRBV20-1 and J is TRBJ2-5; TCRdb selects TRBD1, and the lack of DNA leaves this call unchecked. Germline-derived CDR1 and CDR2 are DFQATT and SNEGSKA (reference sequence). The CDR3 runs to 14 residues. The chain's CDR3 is CSARPGRGGETQYF.

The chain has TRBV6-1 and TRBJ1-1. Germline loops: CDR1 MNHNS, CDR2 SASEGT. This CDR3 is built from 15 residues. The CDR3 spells CASSGVLFGNTEAFF.

CDR3 sequence: CASSTNRGTSNQPQHF. J is TRBJ1-5 and V is TRBV28; the TCRdb D gene call, TRBD1, has no DNA to confirm it. CDR1 and CDR2 from the germline V gene are MDHEN and SYDVKM. The CDR3 totals 16 residues.

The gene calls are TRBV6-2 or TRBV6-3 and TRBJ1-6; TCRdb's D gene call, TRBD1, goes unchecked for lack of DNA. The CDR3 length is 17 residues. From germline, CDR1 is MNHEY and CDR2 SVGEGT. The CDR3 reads CASSYFPGTGGNSPLHF.

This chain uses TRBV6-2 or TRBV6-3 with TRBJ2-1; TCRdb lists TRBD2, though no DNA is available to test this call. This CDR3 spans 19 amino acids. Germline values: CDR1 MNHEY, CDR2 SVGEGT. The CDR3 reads CASSSRTRAGTSASNEQFF.

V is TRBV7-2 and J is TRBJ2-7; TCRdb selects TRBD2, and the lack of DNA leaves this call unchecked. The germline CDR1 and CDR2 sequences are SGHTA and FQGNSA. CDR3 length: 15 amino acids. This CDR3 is CASGRRGPSSYEQYF.

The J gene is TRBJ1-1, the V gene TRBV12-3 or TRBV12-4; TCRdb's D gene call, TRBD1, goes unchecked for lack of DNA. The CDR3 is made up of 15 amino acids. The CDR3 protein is CASSLGGHKNTEAFF.

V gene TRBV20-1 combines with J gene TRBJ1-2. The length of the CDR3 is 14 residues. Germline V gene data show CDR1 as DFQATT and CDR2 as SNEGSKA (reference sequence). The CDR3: CSARVKGWNYGYTF.

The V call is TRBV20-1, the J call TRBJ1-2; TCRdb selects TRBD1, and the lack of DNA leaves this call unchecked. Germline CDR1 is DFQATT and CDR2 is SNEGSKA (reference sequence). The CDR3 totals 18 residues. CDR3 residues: CSARDKWGQGGGSYGYTF.

The CDR3 spells CASSPRTGGVRPTDTQYF. The chain employs TRBV7-3 and TRBJ2-3; lacking DNA, the TRBD1 call made by TCRdb goes unchecked. This CDR3 contains 18 residues. Germline lookup yields CDR1 SGHTA and CDR2 FQGTGA.

Here the CDR3 reads CATSASGRADHEQFF. The chain carries TRBV24-1 and TRBJ2-1; absent DNA, TCRdb's TRBD2 call cannot be checked. The V gene's germline CDR1 is KGHDR and CDR2 SFDVKD. The CDR3 covers 15 residues.

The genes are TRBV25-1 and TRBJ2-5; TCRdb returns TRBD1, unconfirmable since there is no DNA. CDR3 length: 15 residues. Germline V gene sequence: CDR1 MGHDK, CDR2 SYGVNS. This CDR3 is CASRPTDRAQETQYF.

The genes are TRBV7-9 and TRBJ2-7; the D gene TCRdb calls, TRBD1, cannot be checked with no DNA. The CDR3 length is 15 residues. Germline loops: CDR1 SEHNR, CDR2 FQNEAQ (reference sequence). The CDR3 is CASSFPGQGPYEQYF.

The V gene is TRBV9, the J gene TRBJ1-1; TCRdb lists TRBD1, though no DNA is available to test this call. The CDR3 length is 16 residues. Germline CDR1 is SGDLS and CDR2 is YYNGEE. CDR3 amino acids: CASSQGIFRMNTEAFF.

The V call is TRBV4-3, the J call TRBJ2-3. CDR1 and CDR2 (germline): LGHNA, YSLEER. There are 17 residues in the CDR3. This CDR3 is CASSQDGSNTYTDTQYF.

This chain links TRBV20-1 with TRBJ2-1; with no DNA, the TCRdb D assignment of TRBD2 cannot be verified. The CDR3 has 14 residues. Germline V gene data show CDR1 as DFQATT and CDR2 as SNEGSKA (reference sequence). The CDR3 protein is CSARLPLAYNEQFF.

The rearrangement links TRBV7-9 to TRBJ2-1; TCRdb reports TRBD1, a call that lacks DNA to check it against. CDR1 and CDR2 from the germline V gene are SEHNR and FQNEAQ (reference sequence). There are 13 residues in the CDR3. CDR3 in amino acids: CASSPPIYNEQFF.

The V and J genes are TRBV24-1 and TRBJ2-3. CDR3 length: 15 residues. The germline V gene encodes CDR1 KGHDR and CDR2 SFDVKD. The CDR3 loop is CATSDLRGSTDTQYF.

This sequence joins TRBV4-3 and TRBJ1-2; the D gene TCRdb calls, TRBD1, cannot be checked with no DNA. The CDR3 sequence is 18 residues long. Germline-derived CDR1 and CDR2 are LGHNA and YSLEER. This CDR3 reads CASSLYTIQGARGYGYTF.

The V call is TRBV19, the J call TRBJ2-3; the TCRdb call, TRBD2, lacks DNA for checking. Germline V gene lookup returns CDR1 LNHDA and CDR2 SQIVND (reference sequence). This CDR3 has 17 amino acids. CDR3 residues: CASSLPGLAGVTDTQYF.

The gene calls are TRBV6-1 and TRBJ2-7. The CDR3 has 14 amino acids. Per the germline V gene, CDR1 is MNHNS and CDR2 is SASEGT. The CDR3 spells CASSEASMRNEQYF.